This T cell receptor (beta chain) was captured by sequencing in a study of a mutant IDH1 vaccine in newly diagnosed glioma. Only in-frame clones appear in the TCRdb table, and some are missing; sequencing was by immunoSEQ multiplex PCR. In the table there are around 58,000 clones, about 86% of which are singletons. Trimming stripped 0 bases from V and 13 bases from J, with 21 bases between. The CDR3 length is 16 residues. Germline lookup yields CDR1 LNHDA and CDR2 SQIVND (reference sequence). This clone was observed a single time. Its antigen is unidentified. Noted time point: week 5, during vaccination. Vaccination comprised doses that each held 300 ug of mutant IDH1 20-mer peptide, plus topical imiquimod.

This material consisted of PBMCs, taken from a glioma patient whose treatment included an IDH1 peptide vaccine. This TCR came from a man aged 30-40 years with glioma. The gene calls are TRBV19 and TRBJ1-4; a possible D gene is TRBD1 (6 bases). The CDR3 protein is CASSIEGAGVGVVLFF. Written as DNA, the CDR3 is TGTGCCAGTAGTATAGAGGGGGCAGGGGTAGGGGTGGTACTGTTTTTT.